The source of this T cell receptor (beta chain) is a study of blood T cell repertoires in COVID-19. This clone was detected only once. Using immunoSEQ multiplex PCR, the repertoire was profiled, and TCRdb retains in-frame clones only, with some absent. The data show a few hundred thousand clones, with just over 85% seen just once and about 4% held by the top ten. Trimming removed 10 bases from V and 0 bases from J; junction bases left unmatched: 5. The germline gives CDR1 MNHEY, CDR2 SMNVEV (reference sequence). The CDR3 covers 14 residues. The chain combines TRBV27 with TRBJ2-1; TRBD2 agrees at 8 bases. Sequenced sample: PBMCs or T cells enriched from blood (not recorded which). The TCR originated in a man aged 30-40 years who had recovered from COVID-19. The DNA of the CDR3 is TGTGCCACCCAAGGGACTAGCTCCTACAATGAGCAGTTCTTC. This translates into CATQGTSSYNEQFF.